One T cell receptor (beta chain) is described in this entry. Its antigen is not identified. The data were taken from a study of T cell responses to AZD1222 COVID-19 vaccine. Method: immunoSEQ multiplex PCR; TCRdb's copy keeps in-frame clones and lacks some. The sample consists of approximately 120,000 clones, 80% to 90% of them appearing once. Study results and limitations: Just a handful of AZD1222 recipients were seropositive at baseline.

This sample comprised peripheral blood, obtained on day 0 of MenACWY control vaccination. The receptor comes from an adult in good health.

The CDR3 here is CAWSPGLAGVLFGELFF. Here the CDR3 DNA reads TGTGCCTGGAGCCCAGGACTAGCGGGAGTCTTGTTCGGGGAGCTGTTTTTT. The chain is built from TRBV30 and TRBJ2-2; 13 nucleotides line up with TRBD2. The V gene's germline CDR1 is GTSNPN and CDR2 SVGIG (reference sequence). The CDR3 is made up of 17 amino acids. Trimming cost V 3 bases and J 7 bases; bases outside gene matches: 11.